The 5 T cell receptor beta chains below were found in one sample sequenced in a study of shared clonotypes between healthy human individuals. The data were produced by immunoSEQ multiplex PCR, yet TCRdb's version contains in-frame clones alone and is incomplete. The sample has some 500,000 clones, 79% seen once. Material for sequencing was PBMCs. Every receptor here comes from a middle-aged woman in good health. Some clones in this sample may be carry-over from other donors' samples.

This clone was seen many times. Other DNA sequences in this specimen translate into the identical CDR3. This rearrangement joins TRBV30 to TRBJ2-2, with D perhaps TRBD2 (5 bases). Deletions cut 8 bases from V and 0 bases from J, with 22 bases between. The CDR3 consists of 17 residues. Per the germline V gene, CDR1 is GTSNPN and CDR2 is SVGIG (reference sequence). The CDR3 loop reads CARGLPAGRANTGELFF. The DNA of the CDR3 is TGTGCCCGGGGATTACCCGCCGGGCGGGCGAACACCGGGGAGCTGTTTTTT.

The genes are TRBV2 and TRBJ1-2; 7 bases line up with TRBD1. CDR3 length equals 13 residues. V lost 5 bases to trimming and J lost 8 bases; unmatched junction nucleotides: 8. CDR1 is SNHLY, CDR2 FYNNEI, per germline. The CDR3 region is CASSQIATGGYTF. CDR3 coding DNA: TGTGCCAGCAGTCAAATCGCGACAGGGGGCTACACCTTC.

This chain joins TRBV7-3 and TRBJ1-2; no clear D. This CDR3 is built from 14 residues. V was pared by 0 bases and J by 6 bases, with 11 bases between. CDR1 is SGHTA, CDR2 FQGTGA, per germline. The CDR3 sequence: CASSLTLASDGYTF. For the CDR3, the DNA is TGTGCCAGCAGCTTAACGTTGGCCTCAGATGGCTACACCTTC.

V and J are TRBV19 and TRBJ2-7; 9 bases align to TRBD2. With 5 bases clipped from V and 2 bases from J, the junction kept 4 bases outside the gene matches. CDR1 LNHDA and CDR2 SQIVND come from the germline V gene (reference sequence). The CDR3 contains 14 residues. Written as DNA, the CDR3 is TGTGCCAGTAGTTCAGTAGCGGGGGCCTACGAGCAGTACTTC. It is translated as CASSSVAGAYEQYF.

This clone was found once. V and J are TRBV4-1 and TRBJ2-7; TRBD2 matches 15 bases. Germline assignment: CDR1 MGHRA and CDR2 YSYEKL. Losses at the gene ends were 4 bases for V and 10 bases for J; bases not matched to a gene: 17. The CDR3 spans 18 residues. CDR3 protein: CASSRGLAGGPVARSQYF. In DNA form, the CDR3 reads TGCGCCAGCAGCCGCGGACTAGCGGGAGGGCCGGTAGCACGAAGCCAGTACTTC.